This TCR beta chain was obtained from a study of technical replicates of blood from several donors. Repertoires were generated with immunoSEQ multiplex PCR, while TCRdb's copy carries only in-frame clones and drops some. The sample carries about 93,000 clones, nearly 97% recorded once. This receptor was obtained from a human donor in good health. The sample taken for sequencing was T cells isolated from PBMCs.

The CDR3 sequence is CASSPGQGAGEQFF. CDR3 nucleotides: TGTGCCAGCAGCCCGGGACAGGGGGCGGGTGAGCAGTTCTTC. V is TRBV6-5 and J is TRBJ2-1; 12 bases align to TRBD1. Trimming at V came to 6 bases and at J to 9 bases, leaving 6 bases not matched to a gene. CDR1 MNHEY and CDR2 SVGAGI come from the germline V gene. This CDR3 contains 14 residues.